What follows are 10 T cell receptor beta chains derived from one specimen sequenced in a study of T cell changes during pregnancy in multiple sclerosis. Method: immunoSEQ multiplex PCR; TCRdb's copy keeps in-frame clones and lacks some. This table holds more than 35,000 clones, 88% found once. Source: CD4+ T cells from peripheral blood mononuclear cells, taken in the first trimester of pregnancy. Every receptor here comes from a female donor with multiple sclerosis, enrolled in a pregnancy study.

This clone appeared once. This sequence joins TRBV9 and TRBJ2-6, with no clear D. The ends were cut back, 0 bases at V and 1 base at J, with 5 bases in the middle. From germline, CDR1 is SGDLS and CDR2 YYNGEE. The CDR3 loop spans 15 amino acids. The CDR3 DNA follows: TGTGCCAGCAGCGTAGCAGGATCTGGGGCCAACGTCCTGACTTTC. As protein: CASSVAGSGANVLTF.

This chain connects TRBV5-5 to TRBJ2-1; TRBD2 matches at 13 bases. J lost 0 bases, V lost 7 bases, and 16 bases had no gene match. CDR1 and CDR2 (germline): SGHKS, YYEKEE (reference sequence). This CDR3 region has 20 residues. In DNA, the CDR3 is TGTGCCAGCGTCCCCAGGGACAGGGGGACTAGCGGGATCTCCTACAATGAGCAGTTCTTC. Translated: CASVPRDRGTSGISYNEQFF.

The chain joins TRBV6-6 to TRBJ2-2; 11 nucleotides align to TRBD1. CDR1 and CDR2 from the germline V gene are MNHNY and SVGAGI (reference sequence). The CDR3 runs 16 residues. Trimming at V came to 6 bases and at J to 6 bases, leaving 9 bases not matched to a gene. CDR3 sequence: CASSYRGQGDAGELFF. The CDR3 region has the DNA TGTGCCAGCAGCTACAGGGGACAGGGGGACGCCGGGGAGCTGTTTTTT.

V usage is TRBV19 and J usage is TRBJ1-5, with no clear D. CDR1 and CDR2 (germline): LNHDA, SQIVND (reference sequence). The length of the CDR3 is 16 residues. V shed 0 bases and J shed 1 base, with 10 bases lying between them. The CDR3 is CASSIDAGRSNQPQHF. CDR3 nucleotide sequence: TGTGCCAGTAGTATAGATGCGGGTCGCAGCAATCAGCCCCAGCATTTT.

This chain uses TRBV7-6 with TRBJ2-7; D ambiguous. Germline loops: CDR1 SGHVS, CDR2 FNYEAQ. The ends were cut back, 5 bases at V and 3 bases at J, with 11 bases in the middle. This CDR3 comprises 13 residues. The CDR3 loop reads CASSPTSGYEQYF. The CDR3 DNA is TGTGCCAGCAGCCCGACCTCGGGCTACGAGCAGTACTTC.

The chain employs TRBV10-3 and TRBJ2-5; no firm D call. Trimming removed 0 bases from V and 4 bases from J, with 3 bases in between. The CDR3 length is 12 residues. The V gene's germline CDR1 is ENHRY and CDR2 SYGVKD. CDR3 in amino acids: CAISESVETQYF. The CDR3 region has the DNA TGTGCCATCAGTGAGTCCGTAGAGACCCAGTACTTC.

The chain uses TRBV19 and TRBJ1-2; D might be TRBD1 (5 bases). The germline V and J ends were trimmed by 9 bases and 4 bases, with 21 bases remaining between them. The CDR3 covers 15 residues. Germline CDR1 and CDR2: LNHDA and SQIVND (reference sequence). Here the CDR3 reads CASSTGAGSSYGYTF. The CDR3 DNA follows: TGTGCCAGCTCAACTGGAGCAGGGTCGAGCTATGGCTACACCTTC.

The chain combines TRBV10-2 with TRBJ2-5; 8 bases are shared with TRBD2. Germline trimming cut 4 bases from V and 4 bases from J; bases unmatched to any gene: 2. CDR3 size: 13 residues. Per germline, CDR1 WSHSY and CDR2 SAAADI. In nucleotides, the CDR3 is TGCGCCAGCAGTGGGACTAGCCGAGAGACCCAGTACTTC. Its translation: CASSGTSRETQYF.

This chain connects TRBV15 to TRBJ2-1; 10 bases map to TRBD2. Unmatched junction bases numbered 6, after V lost 1 base and J lost 6 bases. CDR1 and CDR2 from the germline V gene are LNHNV and YYDKDF (reference sequence). The CDR3 is made up of 16 amino acids. CDR3 region: CATSRVYGTSANEQFF. The CDR3 region has the DNA TGTGCCACCAGCAGAGTGTACGGGACTAGCGCCAATGAGCAGTTCTTC. Full variable domain (outside the CDR3, taken from reference TRBV15 and TRBJ2-1): DAMVIQNPRYQVTQFGKPVTLSCSQTLNHNVMYWYQQKSSQAPKLLFHYYDKDFNNEADTPDNFQSRRPNTSFCFLDIRSPGLGDTAMYLCATSRVYGTSANEQFFGPGTRLTVL.

The chain couples TRBV29-1 to TRBJ1-1; 9 bases match TRBD1. Trimming took 6 bases from V and 4 from J; bases not matched to a gene: 15. The CDR3 is 16 amino acids. Germline values: CDR1 SQVTM, CDR2 ANQGSEA. CDR3 sequence (DNA): TGCAGCGTCTACATGGGACAGGGCAGGGTGACCACTGAAGCTTTCTTT. Translating gives CSVYMGQGRVTTEAFF.